A selection of T cell receptor beta chains follows, all from one sample in a study of cytomegalovirus exposure and HLA in healthy donors. The method was immunoSEQ multiplex PCR; TCRdb's version includes in-frame clones alone and lacks a portion of them. The sample lists about 100,000 clones, approximately 95% seen once, with 0.89% in the top ten. Source material: PBMCs. The receptors were sampled from a woman under 30 in good health and CMV-seronegative. CDR3s include the opening cysteine and the closing phenylalanine or tryptophan. The order of the fields is V gene, J gene, clone size, D gene, CDR3 DNA, CDR3 protein. A D gene is named only where the DNA matches it firmly. A row's size may be missing; if present it is once, few, many or a size class.

v_gene: TRBV2
j_gene: TRBJ1-1
abundance: once
d_gene: -
CDR3nt: TGTGCCAGCAGTGAAGCGTTGGCGGGAGGGGCTTTCTTT
CDR3aa: CASSEALAGGAFF

v_gene: TRBV4-3
j_gene: TRBJ2-6
abundance: once
d_gene: -
CDR3nt: TGCGCCAGCAGCCAAGAGGACAGCTCTGGGGCCAACGTCCTGACTTTC
CDR3aa: CASSQEDSSGANVLTF

v_gene: TRBV15
j_gene: TRBJ1-2
abundance: -
d_gene: -
CDR3nt: TGTGCCACAAGAGTTACAGGCGGCTATGGCTACACCTTC
CDR3aa: CATRVTGGYGYTF

v_gene: TRBV6-5
j_gene: TRBJ2-3
abundance: -
d_gene: -
CDR3nt: TGTGCCAGCAGTTACCAGGGCAGGGCATTTGATACGCAGTATTTT
CDR3aa: CASSYQGRAFDTQYF

v_gene: TRBV5-4
j_gene: TRBJ2-2
abundance: -
d_gene: TRBD2
CDR3nt: TGTGCCAGCAGCTTGGGGCTAGCGGGGACCGGGGAGCTGTTTTTT
CDR3aa: CASSLGLAGTGELFF

v_gene: TRBV7-3
j_gene: TRBJ2-5
abundance: -
d_gene: TRBD2
CDR3nt: TGTGCCAGCAGCTTAGTTGGGCGGGGGGGCTTGGAGACCCAGTACTTC
CDR3aa: CASSLVGRGGLETQYF

v_gene: TRBV5-1
j_gene: TRBJ2-5
abundance: -
d_gene: TRBD2
CDR3nt: TGCGCCAGCAGCTTGGGGCTAGCGGGGCACCAAGAGACCCAGTACTTC
CDR3aa: CASSLGLAGHQETQYF

v_gene: TRBV15
j_gene: TRBJ2-7
abundance: -
d_gene: -
CDR3nt: TGTGCCACCAGCAGAGTTGGACAGAGGGGCTACGAGCAGTACTTC
CDR3aa: CATSRVGQRGYEQYF

v_gene: TRBV18
j_gene: TRBJ2-3
abundance: -
d_gene: TRBD1
CDR3nt: TGTGCCAGCTCACCTACGGGACAGGGTAAAGATACGCAGTATTTT
CDR3aa: CASSPTGQGKDTQYF

v_gene: TRBV11-2
j_gene: TRBJ1-6
abundance: -
d_gene: -
CDR3nt: TGTGCCAGCAGCTTACAGGGTCGGTACTCACCCCTCCACTTT
CDR3aa: CASSLQGRYSPLHF

v_gene: TRBV6-5
j_gene: TRBJ2-5
abundance: -
d_gene: -
CDR3nt: TGTGCCAGCAGTTACTCGGGCAGCCCGACGGAGACCCAGTACTTC
CDR3aa: CASSYSGSPTETQYF

v_gene: TRBV7-2
j_gene: TRBJ2-7
abundance: -
d_gene: -
CDR3nt: TGTGCCAGCAGGGGCGGGGCTAGCACCCCCCGAGAGCAGTACTTC
CDR3aa: CASRGGASTPREQYF

v_gene: TRBV30
j_gene: TRBJ2-3
abundance: -
d_gene: TRBD2
CDR3nt: TGTGCCTGGAGATTTGCGGGGGGTACAGATACGCAGTATTTT
CDR3aa: CAWRFAGGTDTQYF

v_gene: TRBV7-9
j_gene: TRBJ1-4
abundance: -
d_gene: TRBD1
CDR3nt: TGTGCCAGCTCCGACAGGGCCGTTAATGAAAAACTGTTTTTT
CDR3aa: CASSDRAVNEKLFF

v_gene: TRBV7-2
j_gene: TRBJ2-2
abundance: -
d_gene: -
CDR3nt: TGTGCCAGCAGCACCCAAGAAGGGGCCGGGGAGCTGTTTTTT
CDR3aa: CASSTQEGAGELFF

v_gene: TRBV7-9
j_gene: TRBJ1-1
abundance: -
d_gene: -
CDR3nt: TGTGCCAGCAACAGGGACCCGAACACTGAAGCTTTCTTT
CDR3aa: CASNRDPNTEAFF

v_gene: TRBV7-9
j_gene: TRBJ1-1
abundance: -
d_gene: TRBD1
CDR3nt: TGTGCCAGCAGCTCCCGGGACAGTAACACTGAAGCTTTCTTT
CDR3aa: CASSSRDSNTEAFF

v_gene: TRBV5-4
j_gene: TRBJ2-2
abundance: -
d_gene: -
CDR3nt: TGTGCCAGCAGCTTGTGGGTAGCGACCGGGGAGCTGTTTTTT
CDR3aa: CASSLWVATGELFF

v_gene: TRBV11-3
j_gene: TRBJ2-1
abundance: once
d_gene: TRBD2
CDR3nt: TGTGCCAGCAGCCCCGCAGGGACTAAGGGGTGGGGACTATACAATGAGCAGTTCTTC
CDR3aa: CASSPAGTKGWGLYNEQFF

v_gene: TRBV7-9
j_gene: TRBJ2-7
abundance: -
d_gene: -
CDR3nt: TGTGCCAGCAGTTCCCGGTCCCTTTTACCCTACGAGCAGTACTTC
CDR3aa: CASSSRSLLPYEQYF

v_gene: TRBV7-6
j_gene: TRBJ1-1
abundance: -
d_gene: TRBD1
CDR3nt: TGTGCCAGCAGCCTTGGGACAGGGGCCACTGAAGCTTTCTTT
CDR3aa: CASSLGTGATEAFF

v_gene: TRBV5-6
j_gene: TRBJ2-3
abundance: -
d_gene: TRBD2
CDR3nt: TGTGCCAGCAGTCCGGGACTAGCGGGCATCACAGATACGCAGTATTTT
CDR3aa: CASSPGLAGITDTQYF

v_gene: TRBV7-9
j_gene: TRBJ1-1
abundance: -
d_gene: -
CDR3nt: TGTGCCAGCAGCAGGGCCAGGGAGAACACTGAAGCTTTCTTT
CDR3aa: CASSRARENTEAFF

v_gene: TRBV4-1
j_gene: TRBJ1-5
abundance: -
d_gene: TRBD1
CDR3nt: TGCGCCAGCAGCCAAGCCCGACAGGGTGGTCAGCCCCAGCATTTT
CDR3aa: CASSQARQGGQPQHF

v_gene: TRBV28
j_gene: TRBJ1-3
abundance: once
d_gene: TRBD1
CDR3nt: TGTGCCAGCAGTCCCGACAGGGACGTCTCTGGAAACACCATATATTTT
CDR3aa: CASSPDRDVSGNTIYF

v_gene: TRBV5-4
j_gene: TRBJ2-2
abundance: -
d_gene: -
CDR3nt: TGTGCCAGCAGCTGGGGGCCGACCGGGGAGCTGTTTTTT
CDR3aa: CASSWGPTGELFF

v_gene: TRBV7-8
j_gene: TRBJ2-7
abundance: -
d_gene: -
CDR3nt: TGTGCCAGCAGCTGGGCTGGCGAGCAGTACTTC
CDR3aa: CASSWAGEQYF

v_gene: TRBV7-2
j_gene: TRBJ1-2
abundance: once
d_gene: TRBD1
CDR3nt: TGTGCCAGCAGCTTTTTACTAGGGACAGGAAGCTATGGCTACACCTTC
CDR3aa: CASSFLLGTGSYGYTF

v_gene: TRBV18
j_gene: TRBJ1-3
abundance: -
d_gene: TRBD1
CDR3nt: TGTGCCAGCTCACCACCGCGGACAGGGGAAAACACCATATATTTT
CDR3aa: CASSPPRTGENTIYF

v_gene: TRBV29-1
j_gene: TRBJ2-5
abundance: few
d_gene: -
CDR3nt: TGCAGCGGCCGGGACACCGATAAGACCCAGTACTTC
CDR3aa: CSGRDTDKTQYF

v_gene: TRBV2
j_gene: TRBJ1-5
abundance: -
d_gene: -
CDR3nt: TGTGCCAGCAGTGTCACAGGTAACAATCAGCCCCAGCATTTT
CDR3aa: CASSVTGNNQPQHF

v_gene: TRBV6-5
j_gene: TRBJ2-3
abundance: -
d_gene: TRBD2
CDR3nt: TGTGCCAGCAGTTACCGAGCGGGGATTAAGGCAGATACGCAGTATTTT
CDR3aa: CASSYRAGIKADTQYF

v_gene: TRBV7-6
j_gene: TRBJ2-5
abundance: -
d_gene: -
CDR3nt: TGTGCCAGCAGCTCTCTAGCCCAAGAGACCCAGTACTTC
CDR3aa: CASSSLAQETQYF

v_gene: TRBV5-1
j_gene: TRBJ2-5
abundance: -
d_gene: -
CDR3nt: TGCGCCAGCAGCCCCTGGGGGGAAGAGACCCAGTACTTC
CDR3aa: CASSPWGEETQYF

v_gene: TRBV28
j_gene: TRBJ1-5
abundance: -
d_gene: -
CDR3nt: TGTGCCAGCAGTCCCGAGGGATTACCGGGACAGCCCCAGCATTTT
CDR3aa: CASSPEGLPGQPQHF

v_gene: TRBV6-1
j_gene: TRBJ1-2
abundance: -
d_gene: TRBD1
CDR3nt: TGTGCCAGCAGTGGAGACAGGGTCCTCTATGGCTACACCTTC
CDR3aa: CASSGDRVLYGYTF

v_gene: TRBV4-1
j_gene: TRBJ2-5
abundance: -
d_gene: TRBD1
CDR3nt: TGCGCCAGCAGCCAGGCCTCGGGACAGGGGTCAGAGGCCCAGTACTTC
CDR3aa: CASSQASGQGSEAQYF

v_gene: TRBV5-1
j_gene: TRBJ2-5
abundance: -
d_gene: -
CDR3nt: TGCGCCAGCAGCCGGGAGGGGACAGGGCGTTGGGAGACCCAGTACTTC
CDR3aa: CASSREGTGRWETQYF

v_gene: TRBV5-6
j_gene: TRBJ2-6
abundance: -
d_gene: -
CDR3nt: TGTGCCAGCAGCTTTAAGGGGACTGGGGCCAACGTCCTGACTTTC
CDR3aa: CASSFKGTGANVLTF

v_gene: TRBV5-1
j_gene: TRBJ2-1
abundance: -
d_gene: TRBD1
CDR3nt: TGCGCCAGCAGCCCGGGACAGATCTACAATGAGCAGTTCTTC
CDR3aa: CASSPGQIYNEQFF

v_gene: TRBV9
j_gene: TRBJ1-2
abundance: -
d_gene: -
CDR3nt: TGTGCCAGCAGCGTCGAGATTAGGGGTGGCTACACCTTC
CDR3aa: CASSVEIRGGYTF

v_gene: TRBV19
j_gene: TRBJ2-7
abundance: -
d_gene: TRBD1
CDR3nt: TGTGCCAGTAGTAGTCTAGTGGGACAGACCTACGAGCAGTACTTC
CDR3aa: CASSSLVGQTYEQYF

v_gene: TRBV10-3
j_gene: TRBJ1-1
abundance: -
d_gene: -
CDR3nt: TGTGCCATCATCGGGTGGGGCCCGGGAGGCTACACTGAAGCTTTCTTT
CDR3aa: CAIIGWGPGGYTEAFF

v_gene: TRBV19
j_gene: TRBJ2-7
abundance: -
d_gene: -
CDR3nt: TGTGCCAGTAGTATACCTGGCAGGGGACCCCACTACGAGCAGTACTTC
CDR3aa: CASSIPGRGPHYEQYF

v_gene: TRBV6-5
j_gene: TRBJ2-7
abundance: -
d_gene: -
CDR3nt: TGTGCCAGCAGAAGCGGGCGGGCCTACGAGCAGTACTTC
CDR3aa: CASRSGRAYEQYF

v_gene: TRBV6-4
j_gene: TRBJ1-1
abundance: -
d_gene: -
CDR3nt: TGTGCCAGCAGACCCCGTTCAGGGGAAGGAACTGAAGCTTTCTTT
CDR3aa: CASRPRSGEGTEAFF